These T cell receptor beta chains were read from a single sample in a study of shared clonotypes between healthy human individuals. Sequencing used immunoSEQ multiplex PCR; TCRdb keeps in-frame clones, though not all of them. Seen here are approximately 1.9 million clones, 93% observed once, and the top ten hold approximately 1.6%. The sample was naive CD8+ T cells from PBMCs. These TCRs come from a man aged 18 to 30 in good health. Some clones in this sample may be carry-over from other donors' samples. CDR3s include the opening cysteine and the closing phenylalanine or tryptophan. D genes are given only for firm matches. The size field is filled for only some rows; it gives once, few, many or a size class.

>TRBJ1-1|TRBV4-1|-|-
CASSQDVARVTEAFF
TGCGCCAGCAGCCAAGATGTGGCCAGGGTGACTGAAGCTTTCTTT
>TRBJ2-1|TRBV14|-|TRBD2
CASSQDWREGFYNEQFF
TGTGCCAGCAGCCAAGATTGGCGGGAGGGATTCTACAATGAGCAGTTCTTC
>TRBJ2-7|TRBV5-1|-|TRBD1
CASSLDLGTGPNEQYF
TGCGCCAGCAGCTTGGACTTAGGGACAGGGCCCAACGAGCAGTACTTC
>TRBJ2-3|TRBV28|-|-
CASSPSREPADTQYF
TGTGCCAGCAGTCCGAGTCGGGAGCCAGCAGATACGCAGTATTTT
>TRBJ1-1|TRBV5-6|-|TRBD1
CASSLAGQGLHTEAFF
TGTGCCAGCAGCCTTGCGGGACAGGGGTTGCACACTGAAGCTTTCTTT
>TRBJ1-1|TRBV19|-|-
CASSHPAGWTEAFF
TGTGCCAGTAGTCACCCGGCGGGGTGGACTGAAGCTTTCTTT
>TRBJ2-1|TRBV19|once|-
CASSMGQFYNEQFF
TGTGCCAGTAGTATGGGCCAATTCTACAATGAGCAGTTCTTC
>TRBJ2-1|TRBV6-6|-|-
CASSATKVYNEQFF
TGTGCCAGCAGTGCGACCAAGGTTTACAATGAGCAGTTCTTC
>TRBJ2-7|TRBV19|-|TRBD1
CASSMEQGLSYEQYF
TGTGCCAGTAGTATGGAACAGGGGTTATCATACGAGCAGTACTTC
>TRBJ2-1|TRBV19|-|TRBD2
CASSIGTSGSREQFF
TGTGCCAGTAGTATTGGGACTAGCGGGAGTCGTGAGCAGTTCTTC
>TRBJ2-7|TRBV7-9|-|-
CASSPRHYEQYF
TGTGCCAGCAGCCCCCGACATTACGAGCAGTACTTC
>TRBJ2-1|TRBV30|-|-
CAWREDPVWDEQFF
TGTGCCTGGAGAGAGGACCCGGTCTGGGATGAGCAGTTCTTC
>TRBJ2-2|TRBV9|-|TRBD2
CASSVDDSGRPNTGELFF
TGTGCCAGCAGCGTCGATGATAGCGGGCGCCCAAACACCGGGGAGCTGTTTTTT
>TRBJ2-1|TRBV9|-|TRBD2
CASRAGTSGNYNEQFF
TGTGCCAGCAGGGCAGGGACTAGCGGCAACTACAATGAGCAGTTCTTC
>TRBJ1-1|TRBV9|-|TRBD1
CASSPSGTGSTEAFF
TGTGCCAGCAGCCCATCAGGGACAGGGAGTACTGAAGCTTTCTTT
>TRBJ2-1|TRBV9|-|TRBD1
CASSWDSYNEQFF
TGTGCCAGCAGCTGGGACAGTTACAATGAGCAGTTCTTC
>TRBJ2-7|TRBV12-2|-|-
CASRTRPQLRNEQYF
TGTGCAAGTCGCACCAGGCCCCAGCTGAGGAACGAGCAGTACTTC
>TRBJ1-4|TRBV27|-|-
CASSEGRVTNEKLFF
TGTGCCAGCAGTGAGGGGAGGGTAACTAATGAAAAACTGTTTTTT
>TRBJ1-2|TRBV5-6|-|-
CASSLVREGDGYTF
TGTGCCAGCAGCTTGGTGAGGGAGGGTGACGGCTACACCTTC
>TRBJ2-3|TRBV7-3|-|-
CASSLKGGVDTQYF
TGTGCCAGCAGCTTAAAAGGAGGGGTAGATACGCAGTATTTT
>TRBJ2-2|TRBV4-1|-|-
CASSQVLSTNTGELFF
TGCGCCAGCAGCCAAGTACTGTCCACTAACACCGGGGAGCTGTTTTTT
>TRBJ2-1|TRBV27|once|TRBD1
CASSPRQGPFNEQFF
TGTGCCAGCAGCCCCCGACAGGGCCCCTTCAATGAGCAGTTCTTC
>TRBJ2-7|TRBV7-9|-|-
CASSPSGDYYEQYF
TGTGCCAGCAGCCCCTCAGGGGACTACTACGAGCAGTACTTC
>TRBJ2-1|TRBV5-1|-|TRBD2
CASSFLAGVGSYNEQFF
TGCGCCAGCAGCTTCCTAGCGGGAGTGGGATCCTACAATGAGCAGTTCTTC
>TRBJ2-7|TRBV2|-|TRBD2
CASSPLAENSYEQYF
TGTGCCAGCAGTCCACTAGCGGAAAACTCCTACGAGCAGTACTTC
>TRBJ2-6|TRBV19|-|-
CASSLGEGANVLTF
TGTGCCAGTAGTCTGGGGGAGGGGGCCAACGTCCTGACTTTC
>TRBJ2-5|TRBV11-2|-|-
CASSLIQAAQETQYF
TGTGCCAGCAGCTTAATTCAGGCGGCGCAAGAGACCCAGTACTTC
>TRBJ2-7|TRBV25-1|-|-
CASSQRHTYEQYF
TGTGCCAGCAGCCAGCGGCATACCTACGAGCAGTACTTC
>TRBJ2-1|TRBV4-3|-|-
CASSPTGVTGYNEQFF
TGCGCCAGCAGCCCGACCGGGGTTACGGGTTACAATGAGCAGTTCTTC
>TRBJ2-5|TRBV7-9|-|TRBD2
CASPGLAGQETQYF
TGTGCCAGCCCGGGGCTAGCGGGTCAAGAGACCCAGTACTTC
>TRBJ2-2|TRBV6-4|-|TRBD2
CASRGVAENTGELFF
TGTGCTTCTCGGGGGGTAGCGGAGAACACCGGGGAGCTGTTTTTT
>TRBJ2-7|TRBV10-3|-|TRBD1
CAISGPGQGPNEQYF
TGTGCCATCAGTGGACCCGGACAGGGGCCTAACGAGCAGTACTTC
>TRBJ2-7|TRBV6-6|once|-
CASSDIGGGGYEQYF
TGTGCCAGCAGTGATATTGGGGGGGGCGGCTACGAGCAGTACTTC
>TRBJ2-2|TRBV4-1|-|-
CASSPHAAGNTGELFF
TGCGCCAGCAGCCCACACGCGGCGGGGAACACCGGGGAGCTGTTTTTT
>TRBJ2-3|TRBV14|once|TRBD1
CASSSWDRGTDTQYF
TGTGCCAGCAGCAGTTGGGACAGGGGCACAGATACGCAGTATTTT
>TRBJ1-1|TRBV19|-|TRBD1
CASIGTGRNTEAFF
TGTGCCAGTATCGGGACAGGGAGGAACACTGAAGCTTTCTTT
>TRBJ2-7|TRBV27|few|-
CASSLTGYEQYF
TGTGCCAGCAGTTTGACAGGCTACGAGCAGTACTTC
>TRBJ1-2|TRBV7-9|-|-
CASSQGIGGYTF
TGTGCCAGCAGCCAAGGGATCGGCGGCTACACCTTC
>TRBJ2-1|TRBV27|-|-
CASSFSGGGGEQFF
TGTGCCAGCAGTTTCTCCGGCGGAGGGGGCGAGCAGTTCTTC
>TRBJ2-3|TRBV7-3|once|TRBD2
CASSLLAGEVTDTQYF
TGTGCCAGCAGCTTACTGGCGGGAGAAGTGACAGATACGCAGTATTTT
>TRBJ1-1|TRBV21-1|once|-
CASSKESHWGTEAFF
TGTGCCAGCAGCAAAGAGTCACACTGGGGAACTGAAGCTTTCTTT
>TRBJ1-2|TRBV18|-|TRBD1
CASSPVRQGSVYGYTF
TGTGCCAGCTCCCCAGTGAGACAGGGATCAGTCTATGGCTACACCTTC
>TRBJ1-2|TRBV4-1|once|-
CASSHWDREWGYTF
TGCGCCAGCAGCCACTGGGACCGCGAGTGGGGCTACACCTTC
>TRBJ2-7|TRBV7-8|-|-
CASSPPDRDYEQYF
TGTGCCAGCAGCCCGCCGGACAGAGACTACGAGCAGTACTTC
>TRBJ1-5|TRBV5-8|once|-
CASSYGGEPLGQPQHF
TGTGCCAGCAGCTATGGGGGGGAACCCCTAGGACAGCCCCAGCATTTT
>TRBJ2-2|TRBV9|-|-
CASSVPSEKPDTGELFF
TGTGCCAGCAGCGTACCTAGCGAGAAACCAGATACCGGGGAGCTGTTTTTT
>TRBJ1-2|TRBV11-2|-|TRBD1
CASSLTGGNRGYTF
TGTGCCAGCAGCTTGACAGGGGGCAATCGTGGCTACACCTTC
>TRBJ2-7|TRBV25-1|-|-
CASSSMSSSYEQYF
TGTGCCAGCAGTAGCATGTCGAGCTCCTACGAGCAGTACTTC
>TRBJ2-5|TRBV27|-|TRBD2
CASGHFPSLAGVETQYF
TGTGCCAGCGGTCATTTCCCTAGTCTAGCGGGAGTGGAGACCCAGTACTTC
>TRBJ2-7|TRBV6-1|-|-
CASSGSPGEQYF
TGTGCCAGCAGTGGCAGCCCGGGCGAGCAGTACTTC
>TRBJ2-6|TRBV9|-|-
CASSVGGGSSGANVLTF
TGTGCCAGCAGCGTAGGTGGGGGAAGCTCTGGGGCCAACGTCCTGACTTTC
>TRBJ1-1|TRBV28|-|-
CASSLGVGTEAFF
TGTGCCAGCAGTTTAGGGGTTGGCACTGAAGCTTTCTTT
>TRBJ1-4|TRBV14|-|-
CASSQEGEATNEKLFF
TGTGCCAGCAGCCAAGAGGGCGAGGCAACTAATGAAAAACTGTTTTTT
>TRBJ1-1|TRBV7-9|-|TRBD1
CASSLGQGSTEAFF
TGTGCCAGCAGCTTAGGACAGGGCAGCACTGAAGCTTTCTTT
>TRBJ2-1|TRBV29-1|-|-
CSVEGTSSSYNEQFF
TGCAGCGTTGAAGGGACTTCGAGCTCCTACAATGAGCAGTTCTTC
>TRBJ2-1|TRBV5-1|-|-
CASSLVRYNEQFF
TGCGCCAGCAGCTTGGTACGCTACAATGAGCAGTTCTTC
>TRBJ1-1|TRBV4-3|-|-
CASSQGGRGAEAFF
TGCGCCAGCAGCCAAGGGGGGAGGGGGGCTGAAGCTTTCTTT
>TRBJ2-3|TRBV27|-|-
CASRMLGTDTQYF
TGTGCCAGCCGAATGCTTGGCACAGATACGCAGTATTTT
>TRBJ2-7|TRBV11-2|-|-
CASSSSSGYTF
TGTGCCAGCAGCTCGAGTAGCGGCTACACTTTC